This T cell receptor (beta chain) originates from a study of blood T cell repertoires in COVID-19. Assay used: immunoSEQ multiplex PCR; TCRdb lists only in-frame clones, some missing. This sample has over 100,000 clones; approximately 86% occur once, and the top ten carry 9.5% to 12%. The table lists this clone with a few counts. Germline V gene sequence: CDR1 SGHTA, CDR2 FQGNSA. The CDR3 extends over 13 amino acids. Trimming removed 1 base at V and 4 bases at J, with 7 bases between. What was sequenced was peripheral blood. This rearrangement joins TRBV7-2 to TRBJ1-2; D gene ambiguous. This receptor was identified in a woman in her sixties or seventies with COVID-19, enrolled during active disease. The CDR3: CASSLVQFYGYTF. The CDR3 region has the DNA TGTGCCAGCAGCTTAGTACAGTTCTATGGCTACACCTTC.